This T cell receptor (beta chain) is drawn from a study of beta chain features in type 1 diabetes. Study-level findings and limits: Shortening that was moderate but significant affected the TCRB CDR3s of Type 1 diabetes patients in all four CD4+ subsets. With patients and controls alike, PCR might favor shorter templates to an equal degree.

Naive, central memory, regulatory and stem cell-like memory cells within the CD4+ compartment were sorted using CD45RO/CCR7/CD25/CD127/CD95/CD27. The isolated RNA, all of it, was reverse transcribed, so expressed TCRB transcripts were what got sequenced. Naive, central memory and regulatory T cell samples averaged roughly 3.7 million immunoSEQ reads each. The data were produced by immunoSEQ multiplex PCR, yet TCRdb's version contains in-frame clones alone and is incomplete. The data contain under 400,000 clones, roughly 12% of them singletons. This clone occurred a few times. No antigen is known for it. Germline-derived CDR1 and CDR2 are SGHNT and YYREEE (reference sequence). CDR3 length: 16 amino acids. With 3 bases clipped from V and 4 bases from J, the junction kept 10 bases outside the gene matches.

The sample taken for sequencing was naive CD4+ T cells from blood. The chain couples TRBV5-4 to TRBJ2-5; 9 bases fit TRBD1. The TCR originated in a woman younger than 30 with type 1 diabetes. For the CDR3, the DNA is TGTGCCAGCAGCTCTACTGTGGGACAGGGTGTAGAGACCCAGTACTTC. Protein product: CASSSTVGQGVETQYF.